What follows are 22 T cell receptor beta chains derived from one specimen sequenced in a study of blood T cells in healthy people across ages. The second PCR ran roughly 6 to 11 cycles with a sample-barcoded 5' primer and J-beta primers. MiXCR was run by TCRdb on the 5' RACE reads, yielding one entry per CDR3 protein. The table lists approximately 810,000 distinct CDR3 sequences, about 30% of them singletons. Sequencing input: blood. The receptor set was obtained from a woman aged 80 or over in good health.

This clonotype showed up just a few times. The chain couples TRBV3-1 to TRBJ1-2; TRBD1 aligns across 7 bases. There are 15 residues in the CDR3. The trim removed 3 bases at V and 5 bases at J, leaving 9 bases unmatched. Germline V lookup: CDR1 LGHDT, CDR2 YNNKEL (reference sequence). CDR3 protein: CASSHNGQVQYGYTF. CDR3 DNA sequence: TGTGCCAGCAGCCACAATGGACAGGTTCAATATGGCTACACCTTC.

This clonotype was seen a handful of times. The J gene is TRBJ1-1, the V gene TRBV7-8; D possibly corresponds to TRBD1 (5 bases). The CDR3 extends over 15 amino acids. CDR1 and CDR2 (germline): SGHVS, FQNEAQ. Trimming took 5 bases from V and 0 from J, leaving 13 bases between them. This CDR3 reads CASSPRQTMNTEAFF. The CDR3 coding sequence is TGTGCCAGCAGCCCAAGACAGACCATGAACACTGAAGCTTTCTTT.

The chain combines TRBV7-2 with TRBJ2-6; D unclear. Trimming took off 3 bases at V and 1 base at J, with 7 bases between the two ends. The CDR3 has 15 residues. CDR1 SGHTA and CDR2 FQGNSA come from the germline V gene. In DNA form, the CDR3 reads TGTGCCAGCAGCTTCAAAGCATCTGGGGCCAACGTCCTGACTTTC. Its translation is CASSFKASGANVLTF.

This clonotype was observed a handful of times. The CDR3 bases are TGTGCCAGCAGCCAAGGACAGGGGGCTTCCCTAACTAATGAAAAACTGTTTTTT. As protein: CASSQGQGASLTNEKLFF. The chain joins TRBV3-1 to TRBJ1-4, with 10 bases aligning to TRBD1. This CDR3 contains 18 residues. Germline V gene data show CDR1 as LGHDT and CDR2 as YNNKEL (reference sequence). V trimming: 1 base; J trimming: 1 base; junction bases outside the gene matches: 6.

This clonotype appeared a few times. V and J are TRBV27 and TRBJ2-5; possible D gene TRBD1, 6 bases. Germline-derived CDR1 and CDR2 are MNHEY and SMNVEV (reference sequence). This CDR3 spans 13 amino acids. V lost 6 bases and J 3 bases, leaving 11 bases between the germline ends. The CDR3 loop is CASRLQGEETQYF. The CDR3 DNA reads TGTGCCAGCAGGTTACAGGGAGAAGAGACCCAGTACTTC.

This clonotype has at least ten counts. The chain links TRBV27 to TRBJ1-5, with a weak D call TRBD1 (5 bases). Per the germline V gene, CDR1 is MNHEY and CDR2 is SMNVEV (reference sequence). The CDR3 spans 15 residues. V gave up 5 bases and J gave up 5 bases, with 16 bases separating them. The CDR3 loop is CASSVRGFQDQPQHF. In DNA, the CDR3 is TGTGCCAGCAGTGTTAGGGGATTTCAGGATCAGCCCCAGCATTTT.

This clonotype has at least ten counts. The J gene is TRBJ2-1, the V gene TRBV6-2 or TRBV6-3; 9 bases align to TRBD1. Germline CDR1 reads MNHEY; CDR2 reads SVGEGT. CDR3 length: 14 residues. V lost 6 bases to trimming and J lost 9 bases; unmatched junction nucleotides: 9. The CDR3 DNA is TGTGCCAGCAGGAGGGACAGGGTGGTCGGTGAGCAGTTCTTC. As protein: CASRRDRVVGEQFF.

As to this clonotype: At one end, the junction sequence differs from germline, possibly due to a read error. This chain uses TRBV12-3 or TRBV12-4 with TRBJ2-3, with 7 bases matching TRBD1. The length of the CDR3 is 14 residues. CDR3 coding DNA: TGTGCCAGCAATCTGGCAGGGGGAGCAGATATGGAGTATTTC. It is translated as CASNLAGGADMEYF.

The rearrangement uses TRBV12-3 or TRBV12-4 and TRBJ2-5; TRBD1 matches at 8 bases. CDR3 size: 15 residues. The ends lost 6 bases at V and 5 bases at J; junction bases unmatched: 11. CDR3 coding DNA: TGTGCCAGCAGCTCAAGGACAGGGTCGGGTGAGACCCAGTACTTC. It encodes CASSSRTGSGETQYF.

The rearrangement links TRBV21-1 to TRBJ2-1. TRBV21-1 is an annotated pseudogene. This CDR3 has 13 amino acids. The CDR3 spells CASSKGGFDEQFF. CDR3 bases: TGTGCCAGCAGCAAAGGGGGTTTTGACGAGCAGTTCTTC.

This clonotype was seen a handful of times. Since a much larger clone is just one base distant, this may be a read error. V is TRBV7-9 and J is TRBJ2-5; D uncertain. Trimming stripped 0 bases from V and 0 bases from J, with 5 bases between. The germline CDR1 and CDR2 sequences are SEHNR and FQNEAQ (reference sequence). This CDR3 contains 14 residues. The CDR3 region is CASSLAQYQETQYF. The CDR3 DNA reads TGTGCCAGCAGCTTAGCACAGTACCAAGAGACCCAGTACTTC.

The V gene is TRBV20-1, the J gene TRBJ2-3, with TRBD2 as a possible D gene (5 bases). The CDR3 has 15 amino acids. V was trimmed by 6 bases and J by 0 bases, leaving 16 bases between them. Looked up from germline, CDR1 is DFQATT and CDR2 is SNEGSKA (reference sequence). DNA of the CDR3: TGCAGTGCCCCAATAGGCGGGTCGAGCACAGATACGCAGTATTTT. The encoded protein is CSAPIGGSSTDTQYF.

This clonotype came up many times. V gene TRBV20-1 combines with J gene TRBJ1-6; 8 positions agree with TRBD1. V shed 5 bases, J shed 8 bases, and the junction held 5 bases outside the gene matches. This CDR3 is 13 amino acids long. The V gene's germline CDR1 is DFQATT and CDR2 SNEGSKA (reference sequence). This CDR3 is CSAYRGSDSPLHF. The CDR3 bases are TGCAGTGCTTACAGGGGGTCGGATTCACCCCTCCACTTT.

This clonotype was counted only a few times. The gene calls are TRBV20-1 and TRBJ2-1, with D unclear. The ends were cut back, 6 bases at V and 10 bases at J, with 10 bases in the middle. This CDR3 is 10 amino acids long. Germline CDR1 and CDR2: DFQATT and SNEGSKA (reference sequence). The CDR3 nucleotides read TGCAGTGCCCAAATAGGGGAGCAGTTCTTC. As protein: CSAQIGEQFF.

The table lists this clonotype with many counts. The rearrangement joins TRBV5-1 to TRBJ2-5; 12 bases match TRBD1. Germline V CDR1 and CDR2: SGHRS, YFSETQ. The CDR3 loop spans 15 amino acids. V dropped 0 bases and J dropped 4; count of bases not matched to a gene: 1. The CDR3 spells CASSLAGQGAETQYF. The CDR3 DNA reads as TGCGCCAGCAGCTTGGCGGGACAGGGGGCAGAGACCCAGTACTTC.

This clonotype was seen repeatedly, ten times or more. The V and J genes are TRBV12-3 or TRBV12-4 and TRBJ1-5, with D possibly TRBD1 on 5 matching bases. There are 14 residues in the CDR3. Trimming removed 7 bases at V and 5 bases at J, with 15 bases between. The CDR3 here is CASTQAGFDQPQHF. CDR3 DNA: TGTGCCAGCACCCAGGCAGGGTTCGATCAGCCCCAGCATTTT.

This clonotype was recorded many times. The gene calls are TRBV20-1 and TRBJ2-1; possibly TRBD1 for D (6 bases). The germline V and J ends were trimmed by 3 bases and 5 bases, with 11 bases remaining between them. The CDR3 runs to 13 residues. The V gene's germline CDR1 is DFQATT and CDR2 SNEGSKA (reference sequence). The CDR3: CSASGDNNNEQFF. CDR3 in DNA: TGCAGTGCTAGTGGGGACAACAACAATGAGCAGTTCTTC.

This clonotype was detected ten times or more. This chain uses TRBV12-3 or TRBV12-4 with TRBJ1-5, with unresolved D. Trimming stripped 2 bases from V and 5 bases from J, with 7 bases between. The CDR3 is 13 amino acids. CDR3 in amino acids: CASSLSEDQPQHF. The CDR3 bases are TGTGCCAGCAGTTTAAGTGAGGATCAGCCCCAGCATTTT.

This chain connects TRBV7-2 to TRBJ2-5, with TRBD1 matching over 8 bases. V shed 1 base, J shed 2 bases, and the junction held 6 bases outside the gene matches. This CDR3 comprises 16 residues. Germline CDR1 SGHTA, CDR2 FQGNSA. CDR3: CASSLVGTGPQETQYF. CDR3 sequence (DNA): TGTGCCAGCAGCTTAGTTGGGACAGGACCACAAGAGACCCAGTACTTC.

This clonotype was picked up many times. The chain carries TRBV20-1 and TRBJ1-2; 8 bases map to TRBD1. Unmatched junction bases numbered 1, after V lost 3 bases and J lost 7 bases. In germline, CDR1 is DFQATT, CDR2 SNEGSKA (reference sequence). This CDR3 region has 11 residues. The DNA for the CDR3 is TGCAGTGCTAGGGACAGGGTTGGCTACACCTTC. Residues: CSARDRVGYTF.

Regarding this clonotype: One junction end disagrees with the germline gene, perhaps due to a read error. The chain joins TRBV7-2 to TRBJ2-4, with 8 bases aligning to TRBD2. The CDR3 runs 17 residues. Germline CDR1 and CDR2: SGHTA and FQGNSA. This chain's CDR3 is CAGSSRGDGPFQNIQYF. The CDR3 nucleotides are TGTGCCGGCAGCTCGCGGGGGGACGGCCCTTTTCAAAACATTCAGTACTTC.

This clonotype was observed a few times. The chain joins TRBV30 to TRBJ2-3; 7 bases agree with TRBD2. The CDR3 covers 13 residues. The trim removed 2 bases at V and 4 bases at J, leaving 3 bases unmatched. Germline CDR1 reads GTSNPN; CDR2 reads SVGIG (reference sequence). CDR3 region: CAWSRGVADTQYF. The CDR3 coding sequence is TGTGCCTGGAGTCGGGGGGTTGCAGATACGCAGTATTTT.